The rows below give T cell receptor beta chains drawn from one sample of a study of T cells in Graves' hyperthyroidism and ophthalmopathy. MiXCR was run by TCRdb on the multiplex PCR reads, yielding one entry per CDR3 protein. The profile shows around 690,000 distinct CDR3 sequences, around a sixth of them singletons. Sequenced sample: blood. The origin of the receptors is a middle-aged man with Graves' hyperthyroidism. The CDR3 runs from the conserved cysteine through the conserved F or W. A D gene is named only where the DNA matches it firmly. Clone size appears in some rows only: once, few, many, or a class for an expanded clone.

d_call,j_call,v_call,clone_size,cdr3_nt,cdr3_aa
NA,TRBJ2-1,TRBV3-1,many,TGTGCCAGCAGCCAAGTGTCGTACAATGAGCAGTTCTTC,CASSQVSYNEQFF
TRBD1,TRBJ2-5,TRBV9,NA,TGTGCCAGCAGCGCGGGGGGACAGGGCGGCGAGACCCAGTACTTC,CASSAGGQGGETQYF
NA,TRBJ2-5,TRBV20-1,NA,TGCAGTGCTACGCCCGGGGCAGGGTCCGGAGAAACCCAGTACTTC,CSATPGAGSGETQYF
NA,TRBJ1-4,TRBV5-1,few,TGCGCCAGCAGCTTGGAAGGGATCCTAGGTGAAAAACTGTTTTTT,CASSLEGILGEKLFF
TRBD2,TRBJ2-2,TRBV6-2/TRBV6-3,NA,TGTGCCAGCAGTCACCTCCCAGCGGGGGGGCGAGAGCTGTTTTTT,CASSHLPAGGRELFF
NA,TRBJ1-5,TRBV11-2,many,TGTGCCAGCAGCGCCACTGGGGCCGCGAACAATCAGCCCCAGCATTTT,CASSATGAANNQPQHF
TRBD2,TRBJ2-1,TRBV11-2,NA,TGTGCCAGCGCCGGACTAGCGGGAGGCGGAAATGAGCAGTTCTTC,CASAGLAGGGNEQFF
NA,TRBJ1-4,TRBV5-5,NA,TGTGCCAGCAGCGGGGCATCGGGTGGTGAAAAACTGTTTTTT,CASSGASGGEKLFF
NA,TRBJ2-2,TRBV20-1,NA,TGCAGTGCTAGAGATCGGAACACCGGGGAGCTGTTTTTT,CSARDRNTGELFF
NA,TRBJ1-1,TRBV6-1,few,TGTGCCAGCAGTGAGGGACGGATCGTGAACACTGAAGCTTTCTTT,CASSEGRIVNTEAFF